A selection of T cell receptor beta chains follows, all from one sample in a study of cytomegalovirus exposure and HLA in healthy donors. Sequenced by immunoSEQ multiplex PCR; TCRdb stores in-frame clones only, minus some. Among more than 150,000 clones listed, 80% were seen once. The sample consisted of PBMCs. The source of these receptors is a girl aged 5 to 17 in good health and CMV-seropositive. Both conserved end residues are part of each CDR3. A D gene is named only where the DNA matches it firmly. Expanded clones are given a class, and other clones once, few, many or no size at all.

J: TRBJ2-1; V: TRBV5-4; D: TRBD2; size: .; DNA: TGTGCCAGCAGCCCAACCCCTAGGGGCGGGAGTTGGGATGAGCAGTTCTTC; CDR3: CASSPTPRGGSWDEQFF
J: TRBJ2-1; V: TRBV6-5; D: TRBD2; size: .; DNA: TGTGCCAGCAAGGCGGGAGGGCCCTATGAGCAGTTCTTC; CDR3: CASKAGGPYEQFF
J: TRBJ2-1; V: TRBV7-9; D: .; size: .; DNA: TGTGCCAGCAGCTCCTTAGCGGACCCCTACAATGAGCAGTTCTTC; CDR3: CASSSLADPYNEQFF
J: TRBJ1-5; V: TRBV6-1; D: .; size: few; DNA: TGTTCCTCAACAGGGTTACGAAATCAGCCCCAGCATTTT; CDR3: CSSTGLRNQPQHF
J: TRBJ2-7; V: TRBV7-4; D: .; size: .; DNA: TGTGCCAGCATCCGGGGCGCGGGAACCTACGAGCAGTACTTC; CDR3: CASIRGAGTYEQYF
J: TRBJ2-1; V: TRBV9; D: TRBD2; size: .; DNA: TGTGCCAGCAGCGTAGAACTAGCGGGGGGCAATGAGCAGTTCTTC; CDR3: CASSVELAGGNEQFF
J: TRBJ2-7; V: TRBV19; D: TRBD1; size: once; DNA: TGTGCCAGTCGGACAGGACCCTCGTGGGACGAGCAGTACTTC; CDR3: CASRTGPSWDEQYF
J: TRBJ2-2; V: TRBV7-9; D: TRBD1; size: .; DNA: TGTGCCAGCAGCAACGGGACAGTTGTCGGGGAGCTGTTTTTT; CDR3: CASSNGTVVGELFF
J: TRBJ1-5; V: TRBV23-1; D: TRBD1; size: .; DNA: TGCGCCAGCAGACCTAAGACAGGGGTGAGCAATCAGCCCCAGCATTTT; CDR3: CASRPKTGVSNQPQHF
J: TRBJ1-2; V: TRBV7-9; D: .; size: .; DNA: TGTGCCAGCAGCTTAGCCCCAGAATCCCCCTATGGCTACACCTTC; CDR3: CASSLAPESPYGYTF
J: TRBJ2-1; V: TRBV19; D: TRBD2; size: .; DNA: TGTGCCAGTAGTGTCTTAGCGGGAGTCCTGTTCTTC; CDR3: CASSVLAGVLFF
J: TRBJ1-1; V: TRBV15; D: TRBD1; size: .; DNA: TGTGCCACCAGCAGTAACAGGGGGCAGAGGACTGAAGCTTTCTTT; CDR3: CATSSNRGQRTEAFF
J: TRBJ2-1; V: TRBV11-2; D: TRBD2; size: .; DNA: TGTGCCAGCAGCTCACTAGCGGGATCTAATGAGCAGTTCTTC; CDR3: CASSSLAGSNEQFF
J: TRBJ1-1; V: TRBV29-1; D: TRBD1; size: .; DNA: TGCAGCGTTGATGGACAGGGGTGGACTGAAGCTTTCTTT; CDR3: CSVDGQGWTEAFF
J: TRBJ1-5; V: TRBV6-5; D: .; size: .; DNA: TGTGCCAGCAGTTACACGACTGGTAGCGATCAGCCCCAGCATTTT; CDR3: CASSYTTGSDQPQHF
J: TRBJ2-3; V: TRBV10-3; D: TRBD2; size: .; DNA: TGTGCCATCGGCCTAGCGGGAGCGACCACAGATACGCAGTATTTT; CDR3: CAIGLAGATTDTQYF
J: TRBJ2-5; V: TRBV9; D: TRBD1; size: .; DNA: TGTGCCAGCAGCCCGAGGGGACAGGGTATGAAGACCCAGTACTTC; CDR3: CASSPRGQGMKTQYF
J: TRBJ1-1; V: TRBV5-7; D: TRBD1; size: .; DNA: TGTGCCAGCAGCCAAGGACAGGGGAGAATGAACACTGAAGCTTTCTTT; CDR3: CASSQGQGRMNTEAFF
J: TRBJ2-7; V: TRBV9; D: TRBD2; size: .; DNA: TGTGCCAGCAGCGGAGCTCCGGGAGGGCCCTGGTACGAGCAGTACTTC; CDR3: CASSGAPGGPWYEQYF
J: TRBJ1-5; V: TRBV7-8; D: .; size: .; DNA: TGTGCCAGCAGCTTAGCGGACCGTTCGGGGGAGCCCCAGCATTTT; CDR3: CASSLADRSGEPQHF
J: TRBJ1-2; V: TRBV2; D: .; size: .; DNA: TGTGCCAGCAGTGTACCTGTAGGAGATGGCTACACCTTC; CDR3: CASSVPVGDGYTF
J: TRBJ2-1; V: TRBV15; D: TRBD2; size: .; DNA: TGTGCCACCAGCAGGGGACTAGCGGGACCTTACAATGAGCAGTTCTTC; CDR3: CATSRGLAGPYNEQFF
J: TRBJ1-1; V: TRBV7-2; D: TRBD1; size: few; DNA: TGTGCCAGCGGCGACAGGGGGAACACTGAAGCTTTCTTT; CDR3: CASGDRGNTEAFF
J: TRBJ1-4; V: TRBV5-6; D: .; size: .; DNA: TGTGCCAGCAGCGCCCCCCCCCTAGGAACAACTAATGAAAAACTGTTTTTT; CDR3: CASSAPPLGTTNEKLFF
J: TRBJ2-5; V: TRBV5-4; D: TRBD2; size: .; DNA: TGTGCCAGCAGCTTGGGACTAGCGGGACAAGAGACCCAGTACTTC; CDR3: CASSLGLAGQETQYF
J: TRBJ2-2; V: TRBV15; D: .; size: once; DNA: TGTGCCACCAGCAGAGATTTTCGAGCGGGGAACACCGGGGAGCTGTTTTTT; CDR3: CATSRDFRAGNTGELFF
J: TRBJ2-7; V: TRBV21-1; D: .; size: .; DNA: TGTGCCAGCAGCCTGACTAGCGGCAGCTCCTACGAGCAGTACTTC; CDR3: CASSLTSGSSYEQYF
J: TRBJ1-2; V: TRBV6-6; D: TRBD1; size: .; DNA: TGTGCCAGCAGTTCGGACAGGCGGGGCTACACCTTC; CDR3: CASSSDRRGYTF
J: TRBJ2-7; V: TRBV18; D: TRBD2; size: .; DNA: TGTGCCAGCTCACGGATACTAGCGGGGTTCTCCTACGAGCAGTACTTC; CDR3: CASSRILAGFSYEQYF
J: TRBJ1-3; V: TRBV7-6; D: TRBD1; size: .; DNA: TGTGCCAGCAGCTTAACAAAGGAGACAGGGAAACTCTCTGGAAACACCATATATTTT; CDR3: CASSLTKETGKLSGNTIYF
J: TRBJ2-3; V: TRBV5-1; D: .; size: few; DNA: TGCGCCAGCAGCTACTCGACACCCACAGATACGCAGTATTTT; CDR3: CASSYSTPTDTQYF
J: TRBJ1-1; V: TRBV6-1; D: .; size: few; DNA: TGTGCCAGCAGTCTCTCCCCCGGGGGGAGGGCTGAAGCTTTCTTT; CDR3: CASSLSPGGRAEAFF
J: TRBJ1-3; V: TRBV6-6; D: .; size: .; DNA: TGTGCCAGCAGTGGACCCTGGAGGAAGATTGGAAACACCATATATTTT; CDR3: CASSGPWRKIGNTIYF
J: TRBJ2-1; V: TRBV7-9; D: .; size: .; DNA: TGTGCCAGCAGCCGCGGGACTTTACCTTACAATGAGCAGTTCTTC; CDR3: CASSRGTLPYNEQFF
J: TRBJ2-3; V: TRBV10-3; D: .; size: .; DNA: TGTGCCAGCCGACCGGCGGAAGGTCCAGATACGCAGTATTTT; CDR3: CASRPAEGPDTQYF
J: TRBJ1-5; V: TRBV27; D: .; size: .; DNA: TGTGCCAGCAGTTTTGAGGGGGTTGGCAATCAGCCCCAGCATTTT; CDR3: CASSFEGVGNQPQHF
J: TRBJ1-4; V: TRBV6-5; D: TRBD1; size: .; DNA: TGTGCCAGCAGTTACGAGCCGGGACAGTCTGAAAAACTGTTTTTT; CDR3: CASSYEPGQSEKLFF
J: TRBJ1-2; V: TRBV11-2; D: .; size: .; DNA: TGTGCCAGCAGCTTACTGGAGGGGCCGCACTATGGCTACACCTTC; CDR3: CASSLLEGPHYGYTF
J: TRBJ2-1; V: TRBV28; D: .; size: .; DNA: TGTGCCAGCAGTCTCTCCCCTCCGGAGGAGCAGTTCTTC; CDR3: CASSLSPPEEQFF
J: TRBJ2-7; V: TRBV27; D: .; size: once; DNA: TGTGCCAGCAGTTCCTCCCCGGGGGGGACAGGGAACGAGCAGTACTTC; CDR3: CASSSSPGGTGNEQYF
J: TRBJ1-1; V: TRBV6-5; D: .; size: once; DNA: TGTGCCAGCAGCTACCAGCAGGACACTGAAGCTTTCTTT; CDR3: CASSYQQDTEAFF
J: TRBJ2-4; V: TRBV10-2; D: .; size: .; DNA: TGCGCCAGCAGTGAAGCGGGTACCGCCAAAAACATTCAGTACTTC; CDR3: CASSEAGTAKNIQYF
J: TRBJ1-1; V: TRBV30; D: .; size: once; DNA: TGTGCCTGGAGGGGTGGCAGGGGAAGCACTGAAGCTTTCTTT; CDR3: CAWRGGRGSTEAFF
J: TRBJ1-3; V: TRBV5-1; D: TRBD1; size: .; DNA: TGCGCCAGCAGCCTGGGACAGGGGTTCTGGAACACCATATATTTT; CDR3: CASSLGQGFWNTIYF
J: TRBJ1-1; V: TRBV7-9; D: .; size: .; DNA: TGTGCCAGCAGCCCCCTAGCGGGCGGTCGCACTGAAGCTTTCTTT; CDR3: CASSPLAGGRTEAFF
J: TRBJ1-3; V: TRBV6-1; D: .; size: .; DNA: TGTGCCGTATCTGGAATTCCGGGACAAGGAAACACCATATATTTT; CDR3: CAVSGIPGQGNTIYF
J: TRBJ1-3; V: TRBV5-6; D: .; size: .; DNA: TGTGCCAGCAGCTTCATCGGCAGGGTGCGCTCTGGAAACACCATATATTTT; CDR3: CASSFIGRVRSGNTIYF
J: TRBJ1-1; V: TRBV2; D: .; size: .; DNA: TGTGCCAGCAGTGATGGGGTGGGGGGGACTGAAGCTTTCTTT; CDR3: CASSDGVGGTEAFF
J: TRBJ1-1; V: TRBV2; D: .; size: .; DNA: TGTGCCAGCAGTGAATTGGAGAGTGGGAACACTGAAGCTTTCTTT; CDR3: CASSELESGNTEAFF
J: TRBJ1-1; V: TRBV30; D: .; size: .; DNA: TGTGCCTGCCACAGAAGGACAGCCATGAACACTGAAGCTTTCTTT; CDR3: CACHRRTAMNTEAFF
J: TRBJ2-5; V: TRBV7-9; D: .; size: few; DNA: TGTGCCAGCAGCTGGGGGGATGGGGGGTCTTACGAAGAGACCCAGTACTTC; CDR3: CASSWGDGGSYEETQYF